The 18 T cell receptor beta chains below all came from one sample that was sequenced in a study of neurological immune-mediated disorders. Stated time point: longitudinal time-point 3. Using its own MiXCR run on the 5' RACE reads, TCRdb lists one record per CDR3 protein. The data show about 84,000 distinct CDR3 sequences, about 4.5% seen once. Sample: PBMCs. Receptor source: a woman aged 55-69 years with multiple sclerosis.

This clonotype was observed many times. The chain joins TRBV12-3 or TRBV12-4 to TRBJ2-3; TRBD1 agrees at 9 bases. This CDR3 has 16 amino acids. V lost 2 bases to trimming and J lost 5 bases; unmatched junction nucleotides: 8. The CDR3 spells CASSLQGQGVLDTQYF. In DNA form, the CDR3 reads TGTGCCAGCAGTTTACAGGGACAGGGTGTCTTAGATACGCAGTATTTT.

Ten or more counts support this clonotype. The rearrangement uses TRBV20-1 and TRBJ2-7; D may be TRBD1 (7 bases). The V gene lost 6 bases and the J gene lost 5 bases, with 17 bases spanning the gap. Germline CDR1 DFQATT, CDR2 SNEGSKA (reference sequence). This CDR3 contains 13 residues. DNA of the CDR3: TGCAGTGCCCCGCCAGGGGGGAACCACGAGCAGTACTTC. The encoded protein is CSAPPGGNHEQYF.

This clonotype was detected many times. The CDR3 reads CASSRKWEAFF. The CDR3 DNA follows: TGTGCCAGCAGCAGAAAGTGGGAAGCTTTCTTT. This chain joins TRBV28 and TRBJ1-1; no definite D call. Trimming removed 6 bases from V and 8 bases from J, with 10 bases in between. Germline lookup yields CDR1 MDHEN and CDR2 SYDVKM. The CDR3 is made up of 11 amino acids. Filled out from reference TRBV28 and TRBJ1-1, the complete variable domain reads DVKVTQSSRYLVKRTGEKVFLECVQDMDHENMFWYRQDPGLGLRLIYFSYDVKMKEKGDIPEGYSVSREKKERFSLILESASTNQTSMYLCASSRKWEAFFGQGTRLTVV.

Ten or more counts support this clonotype. The chain uses TRBV7-2 and TRBJ2-4; maybe TRBD2 (5 bases). The CDR3 spans 14 residues. Deletions cut 0 bases from V and 7 bases from J, with 10 bases between. Per the germline V gene, CDR1 is SGHTA and CDR2 is FQGNSA. DNA for the CDR3: TGTGCCAGCAGCTTAGCCCCCGGGGTGAACATTCAGTACTTC. The encoded protein is CASSLAPGVNIQYF.

This clonotype was recorded at least ten times. CDR3: CASSQRQGGVGNQPQHF. The CDR3 DNA sequence: TGTGCCAGCAGCCAACGACAGGGGGGGGTGGGCAATCAGCCCCAGCATTTT. The chain links TRBV3-1 to TRBJ1-5; 9 bases align to TRBD1. The CDR3 length is 17 residues. The germline V gene has CDR1 LGHDT and CDR2 YNNKEL (reference sequence). Trimming at V came to 2 bases and at J to 2 bases, leaving 7 bases not matched to a gene.

Many counts were recorded for this clonotype. The chain is built from TRBV10-2 and TRBJ1-1; a weak D match, TRBD1 (5 bases). The CDR3 length is 13 residues. Trimming removed 7 bases from V and 2 bases from J, with 11 bases in between. Germline V gene sequence: CDR1 WSHSY, CDR2 SAAADI. The CDR3 nucleotides read TGCGCCAGCAATAGGGGCAGCAACACTGAAGCTTTCTTT. Its translation: CASNRGSNTEAFF.

At least ten counts were recorded for this clonotype. The junction does not match germline at one end; this may be a read error. The gene calls are TRBV9 and TRBJ1-2; 7 positions match TRBD1. The germline V gene has CDR1 SGDLS and CDR2 YYNGEE. This CDR3 has 15 amino acids. CDR3 loop: CVSSPSPTGYNGYTF. The CDR3 DNA reads TGTGTCAGCAGCCCTAGTCCGACAGGGTATAATGGCTACACCTTC.

At least ten counts were recorded for this clonotype. CDR3 nucleotides: TGCGCCAGCAGTTCGGGCGGGGGGAGCTCCTACGAGCAGTACTTC. It encodes CASSSGGGSSYEQYF. The rearrangement links TRBV5-1 to TRBJ2-7; 8 positions agree with TRBD2. V trimming: 5 bases; J trimming: 0 bases; junction bases outside the gene matches: 7. This CDR3 region has 15 residues. Germline CDR1 is SGHRS and CDR2 is YFSETQ.

This clonotype was observed at least ten times. This chain uses TRBV7-6 with TRBJ2-7, with 11 nucleotides matching TRBD2. The V gene's germline CDR1 is SGHVS and CDR2 FNYEAQ. This CDR3 is 16 amino acids long. Trimming cost V 5 bases and J 6 bases; bases outside gene matches: 12. CDR3: CASSKTFLAGGSEQYF. The CDR3 coding sequence is TGTGCCAGCAGCAAGACGTTTCTAGCGGGGGGAAGCGAGCAGTACTTC.

This clonotype has at least ten counts. The chain carries TRBV5-6 and TRBJ2-5; D possibly corresponds to TRBD2 (7 bases). The CDR3 has 18 amino acids. Per germline, CDR1 SGHDT and CDR2 YYEEEE. Trimming removed 2 bases from V and 4 bases from J, with 24 bases in between. The CDR3 DNA reads TGTGCCAGCAGCTTTTTCCCCCAATGGGGGGGCGACGGAGAGACCCAGTACTTC. This encodes CASSFFPQWGGDGETQYF.

This clonotype was seen many times. The gene calls are TRBV4-2 and TRBJ2-5, with 11 bases matching TRBD1. This CDR3 has 15 amino acids. V lost 4 bases to trimming and J lost 5 bases; unmatched junction nucleotides: 6. Germline V gene data show CDR1 as LGHNA and CDR2 as YNFKEQ. This chain's CDR3 is CASSPRTGGDETQYF. The DNA of the CDR3 is TGTGCCAGCAGCCCTCGGACAGGGGGCGACGAGACCCAGTACTTC.

Ten or more counts support this clonotype. V gene TRBV28 combines with J gene TRBJ2-5; 7 bases map to TRBD1. Germline CDR1 reads MDHEN; CDR2 reads SYDVKM. CDR3 size: 15 residues. V was pared by 6 bases and J by 5 bases, with 12 bases of the junction left unmatched. The CDR3 region is CASSPPKQGWETQYF. CDR3 nucleotides: TGTGCCAGCAGCCCGCCGAAACAGGGGTGGGAGACCCAGTACTTC.

The sample holds many counts of this clonotype. The chain has TRBV18 and TRBJ1-4, with 7 bases aligning to TRBD1. Trimming at V came to 3 bases and at J to 1 base, leaving 8 bases not matched to a gene. The CDR3 contains 17 residues. Germline V gene data show CDR1 as KGHSH and CDR2 as LQKENI. This chain's CDR3 is CASSPRTGAVTNEKLFF. The CDR3 bases are TGTGCCAGCTCACCCAGAACAGGGGCGGTAACTAATGAAAAACTGTTTTTT.

This clonotype was seen at least ten times. The chain employs TRBV2 and TRBJ2-6, with D uncertain. Trimming cost V 5 bases and J 0 bases, with 11 bases left between them. The CDR3 is made up of 16 amino acids. The germline V gene encodes CDR1 SNHLY and CDR2 FYNNEI. The CDR3 DNA follows: TGTGCCAGCAGTAACGGCCTCCCCTCTGGGGCCAACGTCCTGACTTTC. This encodes CASSNGLPSGANVLTF.

This clonotype has a count of ten or more. This chain joins TRBV28 and TRBJ2-1, with D possibly being TRBD1 (7 bases). V shed 6 bases and J shed 0 bases, with 12 bases lying between them. Germline values: CDR1 MDHEN, CDR2 SYDVKM. The length of the CDR3 is 15 residues. CDR3 sequence: CASRFQGGSYNEQFF. The CDR3 DNA sequence: TGTGCCAGCAGATTCCAGGGGGGCTCCTACAATGAGCAGTTCTTC.

Many counts were recorded for this clonotype. This chain joins TRBV5-1 and TRBJ1-1, with TRBD1 as a possible D gene (5 bases). Germline CDR1 SGHRS, CDR2 YFSETQ. V was shortened by 4 bases and J by 1 base, with 14 bases between the two germline ends. This CDR3 comprises 15 residues. As DNA, the CDR3 is TGCGCCAGCAGCCGTCCCGAGACAGAGAACACTGAAGCTTTCTTT. Amino acids: CASSRPETENTEAFF.

This clonotype showed up many times. CDR3 loop: CASSLGGTGEHNEQFF. CDR3 sequence (DNA): TGCGCCAGCAGCTTGGGCGGGACAGGGGAACACAATGAGCAGTTCTTC. The J gene is TRBJ2-1, the V gene TRBV5-1; 10 positions match TRBD1. Germline lookup yields CDR1 SGHRS and CDR2 YFSETQ. The CDR3 is 16 amino acids. Germline trimming cut 0 bases from V and 5 bases from J; bases unmatched to any gene: 5. Variable domain in full (rest from reference TRBV5-1 and TRBJ2-1): KAGVTQTPRYLIKTRGQQVTLSCSPISGHRSVSWYQQTPGQGLQFLFEYFSETQRNKGNFPGRFSGRQFSNSRSEMNVSTLELGDSALYLCASSLGGTGEHNEQFFGPGTRLTVL.

This clonotype was counted many times. A much larger clone differs from this one at a single base, so this may be a read error. DNA of the CDR3: TGTGCCAGCAGGGTGGAGGGGACCCACACCGACGAGCAGTACTTC. Amino acids: CASRVEGTHTDEQYF. The genes are TRBV2 and TRBJ2-7, with TRBD2 as a possible D gene (6 bases). Germline CDR1 SNHLY, CDR2 FYNNEI. With 6 bases removed from V and 5 bases from J, the gap between germline ends came to 20 bases. There are 15 residues in the CDR3. The full variable domain, rest sourced from reference TRBV2 and TRBJ2-7, is EPEVTQTPSHQVTQMGQEVILRCVPISNHLYFYWYRQILGQKVEFLVSFYNNEISEKSEIFDDQFSVERPDGSNFTLKIRSTKLEDSAMYFCASRVEGTHTDEQYFGPGTRLTVT.